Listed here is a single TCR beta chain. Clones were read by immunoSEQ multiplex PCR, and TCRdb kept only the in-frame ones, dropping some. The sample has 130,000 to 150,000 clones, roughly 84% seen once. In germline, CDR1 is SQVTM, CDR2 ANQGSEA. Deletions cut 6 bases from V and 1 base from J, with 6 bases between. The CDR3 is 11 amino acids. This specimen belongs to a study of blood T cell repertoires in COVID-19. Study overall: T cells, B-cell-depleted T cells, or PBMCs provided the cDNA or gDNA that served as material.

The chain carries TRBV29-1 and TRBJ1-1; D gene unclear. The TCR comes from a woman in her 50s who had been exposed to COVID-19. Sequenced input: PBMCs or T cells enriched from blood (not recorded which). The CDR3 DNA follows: TGCAGCGTGTACTCGAACACTGAAGCTTTCTTT. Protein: CSVYSNTEAFF.